This T cell receptor (beta chain) is drawn from a study of CD8+ T cells in alopecia areata. Study-level points and caveats: Against the mouse data, patients shared TCRs less clearly, possibly for HLA reasons.

Noted treatment: oral pan-JAK inhibitor, 5-10 mg twice daily. After isolation, RNA underwent reverse transcription to generate cDNA as the sequencing template. Only in-frame clones appear in the TCRdb table, and some are missing; sequencing was by immunoSEQ multiplex PCR. The top ten hold 3% to 4% of the sample, which has 110,000 or so clones, 56% seen once. V lost 0 bases, J lost 15 bases, and 9 bases lay in between. The CDR3 covers 12 residues. The germline gives CDR1 ENHRY, CDR2 SYGVKD. On this clone itself: Antigen: not known.

Source: CD4+ T cells sorted from blood, taken at week 24, from a patient treated with tofacitinib. The chain couples TRBV10-3 to TRBJ1-6, with a tentative D call TRBD1 (5 bases). The receptor was isolated from a human donor with alopecia areata. The CDR3 coding sequence is TGTGCCATCAGTGAGTCCGTGGGGGGCCTCCACTTT. It codes for CAISESVGGLHF.